This T cell receptor beta chain emerged from a study of vaccination and CD4 T cells after COVID-19. Time point in this sample: late sampling 161 to 241 days after vaccination in a few convalescent patients. TCRdb independently ran MiXCR on the PCR reads; one entry per CDR3 protein. The sample yields about 33,000 distinct CDR3 sequences, under 45% seen once. After removal of 5 bases from V and 8 bases from J, the junction contained 7 bases not matched to a gene. CDR1 SGHTA and CDR2 FQGNSA come from the germline V gene. This CDR3 comprises 13 residues. The clonotype originates from a human donor who had recovered from COVID-19. The input for sequencing was CD4+ T cells from blood, taken about 7 months after SARS-CoV-2 vaccination. V gene TRBV7-2 combines with J gene TRBJ1-2; 8 bases are a match to TRBD1. This CDR3 is CASSIQGAQGYTF. CDR3 DNA: TGTGCCAGCAGCATCCAGGGGGCGCAGGGCTACACCTTC. The complete variable domain, with remaining parts taken from reference TRBV7-2 and TRBJ1-2, reads GAGVSQSPSNKVTEKGKDVELRCDPISGHTALYWYRQSLGQGLEFLIYFQGNSAPDKSGLPSDRFSAERTGGSVSTLTIQRTQQEDSAVYLCASSIQGAQGYTFGSGTRLTVV.